This T cell receptor (beta chain) is from a study of shared T cell receptors in the human thymus. CDR3 size: 16 residues. Germline CDR1 and CDR2: MDHEN and SYDVKM. V shed 3 bases and J 2 bases; nucleotides not matched to a gene: 6. Here immunoSEQ multiplex PCR was the method, and the copy in TCRdb shows in-frame clones only, minus some. The profile shows roughly 410,000 clones, roughly 94% of them singletons. V is TRBV28 and J is TRBJ2-3; TRBD2 matches at 9 bases. Sequences were obtained from thymocytes. This clonotype originated in a human donor. CDR3 nucleotide sequence: TGTGCCAGCAGTTTCTGCGGGAGGGATGACACAGATACGCAGTATTTT. Residues: CASSFCGRDDTDTQYF. Full variable domain (remainder filled in from reference TRBV28 and TRBJ2-3): DVKVTQSSRYLVKRTGEKVFLECVQDMDHENMFWYRQDPGLGLRLIYFSYDVKMKEKGDIPEGYSVSREKKERFSLILESASTNQTSMYLCASSFCGRDDTDTQYFGPGTRLTVL.